This entry lists 29 T cell receptor beta chains sequenced from one sample in a study of blood T cell repertoires in COVID-19. The assay was immunoSEQ multiplex PCR, and TCRdb's table has in-frame clones only and misses some. This table has about 56,000 clones, roughly four fifths appearing once. Sample: peripheral blood. These TCRs come from a woman over 75 with acute or convalescent COVID-19.

The chain employs TRBV29-1 and TRBJ1-1; 10 positions match TRBD1. Germline V lookup: CDR1 SQVTM, CDR2 ANQGSEA. Trimming removed 6 bases from V and 1 base from J; junction bases left unmatched: 11. The CDR3 is made up of 16 amino acids. The DNA of the CDR3 is TGCAGCGTGAGACCGGGACAGGGGTTAGAGAACACTGAAGCTTTCTTT. It encodes CSVRPGQGLENTEAFF. Full variable domain (remainder filled in from reference TRBV29-1 and TRBJ1-1): SAVISQKPSRDICQRGTSLTIQCQVDSQVTMMFWYRQQPGQSLTLIATANQGSEATYESGFVIDKFPISRPNLTFSTLTVSNMSPEDSSIYLCSVRPGQGLENTEAFFGQGTRLTVV.

The gene calls are TRBV7-2 and TRBJ2-3; 7 bases match TRBD1. The CDR3 extends over 14 amino acids. J was trimmed by 1 base and V by 4 bases; bases with no gene match: 2. CDR1 is SGHTA and CDR2 is FQGNSA in the germline V gene. The CDR3 DNA is TGTGCCAGCAGCTCAGGGACAGGCACAGATACGCAGTATTTT. Its protein product is CASSSGTGTDTQYF.

The genes are TRBV7-9 and TRBJ1-2; 9 positions match TRBD1. The germline V gene has CDR1 SEHNR and CDR2 FQNEAQ (reference sequence). The CDR3 has 18 residues. Trimming removed 4 bases from V and 5 bases from J; junction bases left unmatched: 17. DNA of the CDR3: TGTGCCAGCAGCTCGAGGGACCGGGACAGGGTTAGATGGTATGGCTACACCTTC. Translation: CASSSRDRDRVRWYGYTF. The whole variable domain, filled in from reference TRBV7-9 and TRBJ1-2, reads DTGVSQNPRHKITKRGQNVTFRCDPISEHNRLYWYRQTLGQGPEFLTYFQNEAQLEKSRLLSDRFSAERPKGSFSTLEIQRTEQGDSAMYLCASSSRDRDRVRWYGYTFGSGTRLTVV.

This CDR3 is CATSVSVDTQYF. The CDR3 DNA follows: TGTGCCACCAGTGTATCGGTGGATACGCAGTATTTT. This rearrangement joins TRBV24-1 to TRBJ2-3; no firm D call. The CDR3 extends over 12 amino acids. V gave up 5 bases and J gave up 6 bases, with 8 bases separating them. The germline CDR1 and CDR2 sequences are KGHDR and SFDVKD.

This clone was seen a handful of times. The chain combines TRBV6-5 with TRBJ1-1; D is unresolved. V was clipped by 3 bases and J by 6 bases, with 11 bases between them. CDR1 is MNHEY and CDR2 is SVGAGI in the germline V gene. The CDR3 totals 13 residues. The CDR3 DNA reads TGTGCCAGCAGTTATCCGGGGAGGGCTGAAGCTTTCTTT. Encoded protein: CASSYPGRAEAFF.

The chain is built from TRBV18 and TRBJ2-7, with 11 bases aligning to TRBD1. The CDR3 length is 13 residues. Germline CDR1 reads KGHSH; CDR2 reads LQKENI. J was trimmed by 6 bases and V by 4 bases; bases with no gene match: 2. This chain's CDR3 is CASSLGTGGEQYF. CDR3 DNA: TGTGCCAGCTCACTAGGGACAGGGGGCGAGCAGTACTTC.

The chain couples TRBV27 to TRBJ2-7; D might be TRBD2 (5 bases). The CDR3 spans 14 residues. V lost 6 bases, J lost 2 bases, and 14 bases lay in between. Germline V CDR1 and CDR2: MNHEY, SMNVEV (reference sequence). Written as DNA, the CDR3 is TGTGCCAGCAGCCGGACTGGCCTAACCTACGAGCAGTACTTC. Protein: CASSRTGLTYEQYF.

As for this clone: Mismatch with germline at one junction end may stem from a read error. This chain joins TRBV5-6 and TRBJ1-4; TRBD1 might be the D (6 bases). The CDR3 extends over 16 amino acids. The germline V gene has CDR1 SGHDT and CDR2 YYEEEE. CDR3 amino acids: CASSWGGGPTTEKLFF. The DNA of the CDR3 is TGTGCCAGCAGCTGGGGAGGGGGACCTACTACTGAAAAACTGTTTTTT.

This clone was counted only a few times. CDR3 nucleotides: TGTGCCAGCAGCTTAGCCGGGACAGGGTCTAAGGAGCAGTACTTC. This codes for CASSLAGTGSKEQYF. The chain employs TRBV7-9 and TRBJ2-7; 9 bases line up with TRBD1. The J segment lost 7 bases and the V segment lost 0 bases, leaving 7 bases of the junction unmatched. The CDR3 has 15 residues. Looked up from germline, CDR1 is SEHNR and CDR2 is FQNEAQ (reference sequence).

The rearrangement links TRBV10-3 to TRBJ2-3, with 9 bases that match TRBD2. Germline V gives CDR1 ENHRY, CDR2 SYGVKD. The length of the CDR3 is 16 residues. The trim removed 3 bases at V and 0 bases at J, leaving 4 bases unmatched. This CDR3 reads CAISEGSGSSTDTQYF. CDR3 bases: TGTGCCATCAGTGAAGGTAGCGGGAGTAGCACAGATACGCAGTATTTT.

This chain links TRBV3-1 (or the pseudogene TRBV3-2) with TRBJ2-1; 8 positions match TRBD2. The CDR3 sequence is 16 residues long. Germline CDR1 LGHDT, CDR2 YNNKEL (reference sequence). J lost 4 bases, V lost 4 bases, and 9 bases had no gene match. CDR3 nucleotides: TGTGCCAGCAGCCCTTGGGTCACGGGAGGGTACAATGAGCAGTTCTTC. Protein sequence: CASSPWVTGGYNEQFF.

The genes are TRBV14 and TRBJ1-2; D remains unclear. Trimming removed 3 bases from V and 4 bases from J, with 6 bases in between. Germline CDR1 SGHDN, CDR2 FVKESK. This CDR3 has 12 amino acids. The CDR3 is CASSQSVYGYTF. CDR3 coding DNA: TGTGCCAGCAGCCAGTCCGTCTATGGCTACACCTTC. Supplemented by reference TRBV14 and TRBJ1-2, the full variable domain reads EAGVTQFPSHSVIEKGQTVTLRCDPISGHDNLYWYRRVMGKEIKFLLHFVKESKQDESGMPNNRFLAERTGGTYSTLKVQPAELEDSGVYFCASSQSVYGYTFGSGTRLTVV.

The V call is TRBV11-2, the J call TRBJ1-4; D is undetermined. The germline V gene encodes CDR1 SGHAT and CDR2 FQNNGV. The CDR3 sequence is 15 residues long. V was trimmed by 4 bases and J by 7 bases, leaving 16 bases between them. CDR3 in amino acids: CASSSNSVRGEKLFF. The CDR3, as DNA: TGTGCCAGCAGCTCCAACTCGGTCCGGGGTGAAAAACTGTTTTTT.

This clone was observed a handful of times. This rearrangement joins TRBV27 to TRBJ1-2; 9 bases line up with TRBD1. With V trimmed by 5 bases and J by 7 bases, 8 bases remained unmatched. The CDR3 length is 14 residues. Germline V gene lookup returns CDR1 MNHEY and CDR2 SMNVEV (reference sequence). Here the CDR3 reads CASSITQGAGGYTF. The CDR3 region has the DNA TGTGCCAGCAGTATAACACAGGGGGCTGGTGGCTACACCTTC.

This chain connects TRBV2 to TRBJ1-5, with 8 bases identical to TRBD1. CDR3 length: 16 residues. Germline CDR1 and CDR2: SNHLY and FYNNEI. V shed 4 bases, J shed 6 bases, and the junction held 11 bases outside the gene matches. The CDR3 is CASSVAPGGVGQPQHF. The CDR3 region has the DNA TGTGCCAGCAGTGTAGCTCCAGGGGGCGTCGGTCAGCCCCAGCATTTT.

Here the CDR3 reads CASDRGLNTEAFF. CDR3 nucleotide sequence: TGTGCCAGTGACAGGGGGTTGAACACTGAAGCTTTCTTT. The J gene is TRBJ1-1, the V gene TRBV19; TRBD1 matches at 9 bases. In germline, CDR1 is LNHDA, CDR2 SQIVND (reference sequence). V dropped 8 bases and J dropped 0; count of bases not matched to a gene: 1. The CDR3 consists of 13 residues.

V is TRBV19 and J is TRBJ1-1, with 8 bases matching TRBD1. Germline assignment: CDR1 LNHDA and CDR2 SQIVND (reference sequence). Trimming cost V 6 bases and J 4 bases; bases outside gene matches: 10. CDR3 length: 15 residues. CDR3 DNA sequence: TGTGCCAGTAGGACGACAGGGGAATACGGCACTGAAGCTTTCTTT. Its translation is CASRTTGEYGTEAFF.

A single count supports this clone. The gene calls are TRBV27 and TRBJ1-1, with D perhaps matching TRBD1 (6 bases). V was clipped by 5 bases and J by 1 base, with 11 bases between them. Germline lookup yields CDR1 MNHEY and CDR2 SMNVEV (reference sequence). This CDR3 spans 14 amino acids. Here the CDR3 reads CASSIRGQNTEAFF. The CDR3 nucleotides read TGTGCCAGCAGTATCAGGGGACAGAACACTGAAGCTTTCTTT.

This chain joins TRBV7-9 and TRBJ1-2; a weak D match, TRBD1 (5 bases). Germline CDR1 reads SEHNR; CDR2 reads FQNEAQ (reference sequence). The CDR3 spans 12 residues. V was clipped by 5 bases and J by 7 bases, with 11 bases between them. The CDR3, as DNA: TGTGCCAGCAGCCTAGACAGTTCTGGCTACACCTTC. Translated, it gives CASSLDSSGYTF.

V gene TRBV11-2 combines with J gene TRBJ2-1, with a tentative D call TRBD2 (5 bases). Germline V gene data show CDR1 as SGHAT and CDR2 as FQNNGV. The CDR3 covers 16 residues. Trimming took 2 bases from V and 0 from J, leaving 11 bases between them. In nucleotides, the CDR3 is TGTGCCAGCAGCTTATTTTCGGGGAGCTCCTACAATGAGCAGTTCTTC. Its protein is CASSLFSGSSYNEQFF. The full variable domain, with the rest looked up from reference TRBV11-2 and TRBJ2-1, is EAGVAQSPRYKIIEKRQSVAFWCNPISGHATLYWYQQILGQGPKLLIQFQNNGVVDDSQLPKDRFSAERLKGVDSTLKIQPAKLEDSAVYLCASSLFSGSSYNEQFFGPGTRLTVL.

The CDR3 sequence: CASSKGGASGNTIYF. CDR3 DNA: TGTGCCAGCAGCAAAGGTGGGGCCTCTGGAAACACCATATATTTT. V and J are TRBV21-1 and TRBJ1-3; TRBD1 is taken as the D call from the table, unchecked against the DNA. TRBV21-1 is classified as a pseudogene. This CDR3 is built from 15 residues.

V is TRBV11-2 and J is TRBJ1-2; TRBD1 is a possible D gene (5 bases). CDR3 length: 13 amino acids. Germline lookup yields CDR1 SGHAT and CDR2 FQNNGV. Trimming stripped 3 bases from V and 6 bases from J, with 11 bases between. The CDR3 reads CASSFSGGDGYTF. The CDR3 bases are TGTGCCAGCAGCTTTTCCGGGGGTGATGGCTACACCTTC.

The V call is TRBV2, the J call TRBJ2-6, with D maybe TRBD1 (5 bases). The germline V gene has CDR1 SNHLY and CDR2 FYNNEI. There are 14 residues in the CDR3. Trimming pared 9 bases from V and 2 bases from J, leaving 11 bases between. DNA of the CDR3: TGTGCCAGAGGGGTAAATCCTGGGGCCAACGTCCTGACTTTC. It yields the protein CARGVNPGANVLTF.

This clone occurred once. The chain joins TRBV7-8 to TRBJ1-2, with 10 bases lining up with TRBD1. After removal of 5 bases from V and 5 bases from J, the junction contained 5 bases not matched to a gene. The germline V gene has CDR1 SGHVS and CDR2 FQNEAQ. The CDR3 is 14 residues long. As DNA, the CDR3 is TGTGCCAGCAGCCCCGGGACAGGGGAGTATGGCTACACCTTC. Residues: CASSPGTGEYGYTF.

V is TRBV21-1 and J is TRBJ1-5; the table's D call of TRBD1 was not tested on the DNA. TRBV21-1 corresponds to a pseudogene. The CDR3 sequence is 15 residues long. CDR3 region: CASSRRTRWDQPQHF. CDR3 in DNA: TGTGCCAGCAGCAGACGGACAAGGTGGGATCAGCCCCAGCATTTT.

This chain links TRBV4-1 with TRBJ2-2, with 7 positions matching TRBD1. The V and J ends lost 1 base and 5 bases, in that order; junction bases with no gene match: 4. The germline V gene has CDR1 MGHRA and CDR2 YSYEKL. There are 15 residues in the CDR3. The DNA for the CDR3 is TGCGCCAGCAGCCAAGTAAGGGGGCGAACCGGGGAGCTGTTTTTT. It codes for CASSQVRGRTGELFF.

This chain joins TRBV7-9 and TRBJ1-5; 7 positions match TRBD1. The germline gives CDR1 SEHNR, CDR2 FQNEAQ (reference sequence). This CDR3 region has 16 residues. Trimming cost V 5 bases and J 3 bases; bases outside gene matches: 10. In DNA form, the CDR3 reads TGTGCCAGCAGCGAAAACCAGGGGGAGCACAATCAGCCCCAGCATTTT. It encodes CASSENQGEHNQPQHF.

The chain combines TRBV2 with TRBJ1-3; tentatively, D is TRBD1 (5 bases). Germline V gene sequence: CDR1 SNHLY, CDR2 FYNNEI. Trimming took 9 bases from V and 1 from J, leaving 10 bases between them. The CDR3 sequence is 13 residues long. CDR3 residues: CARGEVSGNTIYF. CDR3 DNA: TGTGCCAGAGGGGAAGTATCTGGAAACACCATATATTTT.

The rearrangement links TRBV4-2 to TRBJ2-7; 9 nucleotides match TRBD2. The germline V gene encodes CDR1 LGHNA and CDR2 YNFKEQ. V lost 0 bases to trimming and J lost 5 bases; unmatched junction nucleotides: 8. The CDR3 spans 16 residues. The CDR3 loop is CASSQDRRGGADEQYF. In nucleotides, the CDR3 is TGTGCCAGCAGCCAAGATAGGCGCGGGGGGGCCGACGAGCAGTACTTC.